This T cell receptor beta chain was captured by sequencing in a study of cytotoxic CD8 clonotypes in ibrutinib-treated CLL (dated by TCRdb to the early 2020s). Looking at the study overall: In this cohort, 15 patients were treatment-naive and ten to twelve were relapsed/refractory, while approximately 18 had unmutated IGHV. Responses were partial in around 25 patients and complete in 2; after median 68 months follow-up, some 15 stayed in remission and 12 progressed. Response samples were obtained after a median of around eleven months of treatment, with a range of about 6 to 40 months. An average of 255,043 productive templates and roughly 94,000 productive rearrangements was obtained per sample. Longitudinal samples were obtainable from 26 of the 86 participants in the trial. Cryopreserved peripheral blood mononuclear cells were obtained before treatment, at response, and at either sustained remission or disease progression. All remission and progressive disease samples were collected while patients were still receiving ibrutinib.

The full study reports these points: At baseline, clonality was higher than in age-matched healthy donors and showed a strong correlation with circulating CD8+ T-cell counts. Public clonotypes were found to be uncommon and were observed to contract or remain stable during treatment; the increase in clonality was shown to reflect expansion of private clonotypes at ibrutinib response. Lymph node repertoires were not examined, and the timing of sampling was not matched between patients in sustained remission and those whose disease progressed. An increase in clonality was observed at ibrutinib response, with clonality remaining stable during sustained remission and falling back toward baseline at progression.

Explained via the paper, the time point label denotes: 12 to 13 months on ibrutinib. For TCR beta library preparation, approximately 2 micrograms of genomic DNA were isolated from cryopreserved PBMCs. Longitudinal blood samples from CLL patients on ibrutinib monotherapy were analyzed using high-throughput TCR beta sequencing. The patients took part in an open-label, single-center phase 2 trial of ibrutinib monotherapy. A MiSeq instrument was used for deep resolution sequencing, which targeted depths ranging from 1 in 1 million up to 1 in 200,000 T cells, with coverage averaging 10x for each clonotype. The immunoSEQ hsTCRB Kit was used to generate TCR beta libraries. As for the authors' bioinformatics: The data were analyzed with ImmunoSEQ Analyzer and ImmunoSEQ Data Assistant, and V, D and J gene assignments followed IMGT definitions. Clonality, which ranges from 0 to 1, was calculated by subtracting the normalized Shannon entropy of productive rearrangement frequencies from one. Only overrepresented clonotypes making up at least 0.05% of the repertoire of each patient were included in the public clonotype analysis. Some 14 age-matched healthy donor repertoires from immuneACCESS served as clonality controls. TCRdb provides this immuneACCESS table in a form limited to in-frame rearrangements. Some clones are lacking; in checked studies, under half of them reflect an unresolved V gene, and why the rest are absent is not known. For V, J and clone size, that table is used; D and trimming come from the DNA. The sample table lists about 97,000 clones, 60% to 80% of them with a count of one. The top ten hold around 30% of the sample.

A word on this clone: Its recognized antigen is unknown. Base qualities are not recorded, but no much larger clone differs from it by a single base.

Cut back by 4 bases and 9 bases, the V and J ends lie 13 bases apart. The germline V gene yields SGHNT for CDR1 and YENEEA for CDR2. The CDR3 goes from the cysteine to the phenylalanine over 14 residues. The read is trimmed to its CDR3 DNA, 42 bases read in frame from base 1. Sequencing used PBMCs, obtained after 12 months of ibrutinib treatment. Rearrangement joined TRBV11-3 to TRBJ1-6; confidence is insufficient to name the D gene. The origin of this receptor is a human donor with chronic lymphocytic leukemia. The CDR3 loop reads CASSSSRVGSPLHF. DNA sequence: TGTGCCAGCAGCTCGAGTAGAGTAGGTTCACCCCTCCACTTT.